This TCR beta chain was profiled in a study of blood T cell repertoires in COVID-19. Cohort 3 donors counted as recovered after two negative PCRs, clearance, or resolved symptoms. Germline V gene lookup returns CDR1 DFQATT and CDR2 SNEGSKA (reference sequence). Trimming removed 6 bases at V and 2 bases at J, with 8 bases between. The length of the CDR3 is 11 residues. Methods used by the authors: How many nucleated cells were present was estimated from reference gene primer amplification. Profiling relied on immunoSEQ multiplex PCR, and the TCRdb table lists in-frame clones only, not all of them. V, J and clone size were drawn from that table, and D and trimming were deduced from the DNA. Of approximately 280,000 clones in the sample, around nine tenths were seen once.

Sequenced sample: PBMCs or T cells enriched from blood (not recorded which). This sequence was found in a woman in her thirties or forties who had recovered from COVID-19. This chain connects TRBV20-1 to TRBJ2-7; maybe TRBD1 (5 bases). CDR3 in DNA: TGCAGTGCCCCAGGGCCCTACGAGCAGTACTTC. Translating gives CSAPGPYEQYF.